One sample yielded the 21 T cell receptor beta chains listed below, sequenced in a study of blood T cell repertoires in COVID-19. Generated by immunoSEQ multiplex PCR, the TCRdb table keeps only in-frame clones and is missing some. The data hold 150,000 to 200,000 clones, with roughly 84% observed a single time. Sequenced: PBMCs or T cells enriched from blood (not recorded which). These receptors all stem from a woman aged 25 to 39 who had been exposed to COVID-19.

The chain is built from TRBV7-2 and TRBJ2-3, with 15 bases identical to TRBD2. The V segment lost 5 bases and the J segment 14 bases; nucleotides outside the gene matches: 11. The CDR3 extends over 15 amino acids. Germline lookup yields CDR1 SGHTA and CDR2 FQGNSA. The CDR3: CASSLIWTSGGAAYF. Here the CDR3 DNA reads TGTGCCAGCAGCCTTATCTGGACTAGCGGGGGGGCGGCGTATTTT.

The rearrangement joins TRBV3-1 (or the pseudogene TRBV3-2) to TRBJ2-1, with TRBD2 identical over 14 bases. The length of the CDR3 is 16 residues. CDR1 and CDR2 (germline): LGHDT, YNNKEL (reference sequence). The J segment lost 7 bases and the V segment lost 2 bases, leaving 4 bases of the junction unmatched. The DNA of the CDR3 is TGTGCCAGCAGCCAAAGGGGACTAGCGGGGGTGAATGAGCAGTTCTTC. This translates into CASSQRGLAGVNEQFF.

This clone was found a few times. The chain carries TRBV21-1 and TRBJ2-7; the table's D call of TRBD1 was not tested on the DNA. TRBV21-1 is listed as a pseudogene. This CDR3 comprises 16 residues. CDR3 in DNA: TGTGCCAGCAGTAATTGGGACAGGGGATGTTTCTACGAGCAGTACTTC. Translated: CASSNWDRGCFYEQYF.

The chain recombines TRBV7-2 with TRBJ1-4; a weak D match, TRBD1 (6 bases). In germline, CDR1 is SGHTA, CDR2 FQGNSA. V lost 1 base and J 10 bases, leaving 16 bases between the germline ends. The CDR3 extends over 15 amino acids. The CDR3: CASSLEVRGGGKLFF. DNA for the CDR3: TGTGCCAGCAGCTTAGAGGTCAGGGGCGGGGGAAAACTGTTTTTT.

The gene calls are TRBV5-1 and TRBJ1-1; D remains ambiguous. V gave up 2 bases and J gave up 2 bases, with 4 bases separating them. The CDR3 loop spans 12 amino acids. CDR1 is SGHRS and CDR2 is YFSETQ in the germline V gene. CDR3 loop: CASSFPNTEAFF. The CDR3 DNA reads as TGCGCCAGCAGCTTTCCAAACACTGAAGCTTTCTTT.

The CDR3 nucleotides are TGTGCCAGCAGCCAAGATTGGGGAGGTAGAGAGCAGTACTTC. The encoded protein is CASSQDWGGREQYF. The chain couples TRBV3-1 (or the pseudogene TRBV3-2) to TRBJ2-7; D is possibly TRBD2 (6 bases). There are 14 residues in the CDR3. V was shortened by 0 bases and J by 7 bases, with 13 bases between the two germline ends. The V gene's germline CDR1 is LGHDT and CDR2 YNNKEL (reference sequence).

This clone was observed a handful of times. This chain connects TRBV9 to TRBJ1-2, with TRBD1 identical over 7 bases. The germline CDR1 and CDR2 sequences are SGDLS and YYNGEE. The CDR3 sequence is 15 residues long. Unmatched junction bases numbered 14, after V lost 4 bases and J lost 8 bases. The CDR3 protein is CASSPWDRDLGGYTF. The DNA for the CDR3 is TGTGCCAGCAGCCCTTGGGACAGAGATCTGGGGGGCTACACCTTC.

In the case of this clone: Different DNA sequences within this sample yield the same CDR3. The chain uses TRBV29-1 and TRBJ2-7, with D possibly matching TRBD2 (5 bases). The germline gives CDR1 SQVTM, CDR2 ANQGSEA. The CDR3 spans 12 residues. The V and J ends lost 4 bases and 2 bases respectively, with 9 bases between them. CDR3 sequence reads: CSVGKGAYEQYF. As DNA, the CDR3 is TGCAGCGTTGGTAAGGGAGCCTACGAGCAGTACTTC.

The V gene is TRBV9, the J gene TRBJ1-5; TRBD1 is a possible D gene (5 bases). Per germline, CDR1 SGDLS and CDR2 YYNGEE. This CDR3 comprises 18 residues. V dropped 3 bases and J dropped 2 bases, with 21 bases sitting between them. The CDR3 nucleotides are TGTGCCAGCAGCGGAGTTAGGGGATCTCCTCAGCGCAATCAGCCCCAGCATTTT. Translating it yields CASSGVRGSPQRNQPQHF.

This chain joins TRBV6-5 and TRBJ1-4, with D unresolved. Germline CDR1 MNHEY, CDR2 SVGAGI. The CDR3 extends over 15 amino acids. V lost 3 bases, J lost 7 bases, and 15 bases lay in between. The CDR3 region is CASSYDREGGEKLFF. CDR3 DNA sequence: TGTGCCAGCAGTTATGACCGGGAAGGTGGTGAAAAACTGTTTTTT.

The rearrangement links TRBV2 to TRBJ1-5, with 7 bases lining up with TRBD1. This CDR3 contains 14 residues. CDR1 SNHLY and CDR2 FYNNEI come from the germline V gene. Trimming cost V 8 bases and J 6 bases; bases outside gene matches: 10. The CDR3 spells CASQQGTAAQPQHF. The CDR3 DNA sequence: TGTGCCAGCCAACAAGGGACAGCGGCTCAGCCCCAGCATTTT.

The chain recombines TRBV5-6 with TRBJ1-3; D not resolved. The CDR3 totals 19 residues. CDR1 and CDR2 (germline): SGHDT, YYEEEE. Trimming left V 4 bases short and J 0 bases short, with 23 bases between. The CDR3 sequence: CASSRRVETVRSSGNTIYF. The CDR3 bases are TGTGCCAGCAGCCGGCGGGTTGAGACGGTCCGGAGCTCTGGAAACACCATATATTTT.

This clone has more than one count but fewer than ten. This chain uses TRBV10-3 with TRBJ2-7; 10 positions agree with TRBD2. Trimming cost V 6 bases and J 7 bases; bases outside gene matches: 6. Per the germline V gene, CDR1 is ENHRY and CDR2 is SYGVKD. The CDR3 loop spans 13 amino acids. The CDR3 loop is CAIRKEGLAEQYF. In nucleotides, the CDR3 is TGTGCCATCAGGAAGGAGGGACTAGCGGAGCAGTACTTC.

This chain links TRBV11-2 with TRBJ2-1; D might be TRBD1 (6 bases). Germline loops: CDR1 SGHAT, CDR2 FQNNGV. This CDR3 contains 15 residues. V dropped 6 bases and J dropped 3 bases, with 15 bases sitting between them. The CDR3 DNA reads TGTGCCAGCAGATCCTGGGGCAGGGGCTACAATGAGCAGTTCTTC. Translated, it gives CASRSWGRGYNEQFF.

This CDR3 is CASGLDRGMAADTQYF. The CDR3 bases are TGTGCTAGTGGTTTGGACAGGGGGATGGCAGCAGATACGCAGTATTTT. The V call is TRBV12-5, the J call TRBJ2-3; 8 bases line up with TRBD1. Germline V gene sequence: CDR1 LGHNT, CDR2 FRNRAP. The trim removed 1 base at V and 4 bases at J, leaving 7 bases unmatched. The length of the CDR3 is 16 residues.

The J gene is TRBJ1-1, the V gene TRBV5-1; 7 bases fit TRBD1. Germline loops: CDR1 SGHRS, CDR2 YFSETQ. The V segment lost 3 bases and the J segment 1 base; nucleotides outside the gene matches: 9. There are 16 residues in the CDR3. The CDR3 is CASSWSGTATNTEAFF. The CDR3 coding sequence is TGCGCCAGCAGCTGGTCCGGGACAGCCACGAACACTGAAGCTTTCTTT.

The chain is built from TRBV7-6 and TRBJ1-4; D gene uncertain. V gave up 5 bases and J gave up 7 bases, with 5 bases separating them. This CDR3 spans 11 amino acids. CDR1 is SGHVS and CDR2 is FNYEAQ in the germline V gene. The CDR3 spells CASSEGEKLFF. CDR3 DNA: TGTGCCAGCAGCGAGGGTGAAAAACTGTTTTTT.

The chain links TRBV12-3 or TRBV12-4 to TRBJ1-4; D remains unclear. The ends were cut back, 3 bases at V and 8 bases at J, with 7 bases in the middle. CDR3 length: 12 amino acids. The CDR3 here is CASSFSREKLFF. CDR3 in DNA: TGTGCCAGCAGTTTTAGCCGAGAAAAACTGTTTTTT.

This chain links TRBV6-5 with TRBJ1-2; 7 nucleotides agree with TRBD1. The V and J ends lost 2 bases and 6 bases, in that order; junction bases with no gene match: 3. The CDR3 contains 13 residues. Germline assignment: CDR1 MNHEY and CDR2 SVGAGI. The CDR3 nucleotides read TGTGCCAGCAGTTACCGACAGGGCAATGGCTACACCTTC. Translated: CASSYRQGNGYTF.

The chain couples TRBV7-9 to TRBJ2-7, with TRBD1 matching 7 bases. CDR1 and CDR2 from the germline V gene are SEHNR and FQNEAQ (reference sequence). Losses at the gene ends were 5 bases for V and 6 bases for J; bases not matched to a gene: 4. The CDR3 totals 12 residues. CDR3 bases: TGTGCCAGCAGCCCCGGACAGGCCGAGCAGTACTTC. This gives the protein CASSPGQAEQYF.

The chain combines TRBV9 with TRBJ2-2, with unresolved D. V was shortened by 0 bases and J by 4 bases, with 13 bases between the two germline ends. Germline V gene lookup returns CDR1 SGDLS and CDR2 YYNGEE. The CDR3 contains 16 residues. The CDR3 nucleotides read TGTGCCAGCAGCGTAGGGATCGCAGGTTTCACCGGGGAGCTGTTTTTT. It translates to CASSVGIAGFTGELFF.